What follows are 17 T cell receptor beta chains derived from one specimen sequenced in a study of patients and donors after allogeneic stem cell transplantation. TCRdb recomputed calls from the RT-PCR reads with MiXCR, one row per CDR3 protein. Here the sample spans some 960,000 distinct CDR3 sequences, around 17% being singletons. Sequenced sample: blood, either unsorted or a sorted T cell fraction (not recorded which). These receptors came from a human donor who was either an allogeneic HSCT recipient or a stem cell or donor lymphocyte infusion donor (not recorded which). It is not recorded whose cells these are; they may come from a transplant donor.

This chain links TRBV7-2 with TRBJ1-6; tentatively, D is TRBD1 (5 bases). This CDR3 spans 16 amino acids. Germline CDR1 SGHTA, CDR2 FQGNSA. Trimming left V 2 bases short and J 8 bases short, with 16 bases between. DNA of the CDR3: TGTGCCAGCAGCTTATTCAGGGTGGGGAGGGATTCACCCCTCCACTTT. This sequence encodes CASSLFRVGRDSPLHF. Looking up the rest from reference TRBV7-2 and TRBJ1-6 gives the full variable domain: GAGVSQSPSNKVTEKGKDVELRCDPISGHTALYWYRQSLGQGLEFLIYFQGNSAPDKSGLPSDRFSAERTGGSVSTLTIQRTQQEDSAVYLCASSLFRVGRDSPLHFGNGTRLTVT.

This clonotype was recorded a few times. The chain links TRBV30 to TRBJ1-2, with 7 bases identical to TRBD1. Losses at the gene ends were 3 bases for V and 5 bases for J; bases not matched to a gene: 6. Per the germline V gene, CDR1 is GTSNPN and CDR2 is SVGIG (reference sequence). The CDR3 length is 13 residues. The CDR3 coding sequence is TGTGCCTGGAGCGAGACAGGGACGTATGGCTACACCTTC. This encodes CAWSETGTYGYTF.

There are a few counts of this clonotype. V is TRBV5-6 and J is TRBJ2-1, with D possibly being TRBD2 (6 bases). CDR1 and CDR2 from the germline V gene are SGHDT and YYEEEE. V gave up 4 bases and J gave up 0 bases, with 17 bases separating them. CDR3 size: 17 residues. The CDR3 loop is CASSPRGELSSYNEQFF. Here the CDR3 DNA reads TGTGCCAGCAGCCCGCGGGGTGAACTGAGCTCCTACAATGAGCAGTTCTTC.

V and J are TRBV3-1 and TRBJ2-3; no reliable D call. The CDR3 runs 17 residues. Germline V gene data show CDR1 as LGHDT and CDR2 as YNNKEL (reference sequence). V was pared by 0 bases and J by 0 bases, with 13 bases between. This CDR3 reads CASSQDQGPSSTDTQYF. The CDR3 nucleotides are TGTGCCAGCAGCCAAGATCAAGGCCCTTCCAGCACAGATACGCAGTATTTT.

This clonotype has more than one count but fewer than ten. The chain couples TRBV12-5 to TRBJ2-7, with 7 nucleotides matching TRBD1. V was clipped by 4 bases and J by 6 bases; unmatched bases: 12. The germline gives CDR1 LGHNT, CDR2 FRNRAP. This CDR3 contains 15 residues. The CDR3 DNA sequence: TGTGCTAGTGGTTACCAAGGGGGCGGCAGAACCGAGCAGTACTTC. Encoded protein: CASGYQGGGRTEQYF.

This clonotype showed up just a few times. This rearrangement joins TRBV29-1 to TRBJ2-3; D is unresolved. The CDR3 is 17 residues long. Trimming stripped 6 bases from V and 5 bases from J, with 27 bases between. Germline V gives CDR1 SQVTM, CDR2 ANQGSEA. The CDR3 DNA follows: TGCAGCGTCTTCCAGATATGGGCGGTAAAGGAAGGAGATACGCAGTATTTT. It encodes CSVFQIWAVKEGDTQYF.

V is TRBV9 and J is TRBJ2-6, with a possible D match to TRBD2 (5 bases). V gave up 8 bases and J gave up 0 bases, with 21 bases separating them. CDR3 size: 18 residues. Germline V gene data show CDR1 as SGDLS and CDR2 as YYNGEE. The CDR3 loop reads CASRRGAANFSGANVLTF. Written as DNA, the CDR3 is TGTGCCAGTCGACGGGGAGCCGCGAACTTCTCTGGGGCCAACGTCCTGACTTTC.

The genes are TRBV7-3 and TRBJ2-6, with 7 bases fitting TRBD2. Germline V gives CDR1 SGHTA, CDR2 FQGTGA. V shed 5 bases, J shed 0 bases, and the junction held 10 bases outside the gene matches. This CDR3 comprises 18 residues. The CDR3 sequence is CASSTSSGLSSGANVLTF. DNA for the CDR3: TGTGCCAGCAGCACGAGTAGCGGGCTTAGCTCTGGGGCCAACGTCCTGACTTTC.

J is TRBJ1-1 and V is TRBV5-1; D is unclear. Between the trimmed V and J ends, which lost 0 bases and 6 bases, there was a span of 15 bases. The CDR3 runs to 15 residues. From germline, CDR1 is SGHRS and CDR2 YFSETQ. The CDR3 bases are TGCGCCAGCAGCTTGGTGGGGATAAGGATTGCTGAAGCTTTCTTT. Protein product: CASSLVGIRIAEAFF.

This clonotype was seen a handful of times. This chain links TRBV7-9 with TRBJ2-7; D not certain. Germline V CDR1 and CDR2: SEHNR, FQNEAQ (reference sequence). This CDR3 has 11 residues. The V end was cut by 8 bases, the J end by 6 bases, with 11 bases between. The CDR3 sequence: CASSTRLEQYF. The CDR3 bases are TGTGCCAGCTCTACGAGACTCGAGCAGTACTTC.

The V gene is TRBV7-8, the J gene TRBJ1-2; D gene ambiguous. The length of the CDR3 is 14 residues. CDR1 is SGHVS, CDR2 FQNEAQ, per germline. V was trimmed by 5 bases and J by 0 bases, leaving 10 bases between them. The CDR3 nucleotides read TGTGCCAGCAGCCGGGCCTTGCCTAACTATGGCTACACCTTC. This encodes CASSRALPNYGYTF.

In this sample, this clonotype turned up a few times. The J gene is TRBJ1-2, the V gene TRBV20-1; D unclear. The CDR3 contains 11 residues. V was clipped by 3 bases and J by 7 bases, with 9 bases between them. Germline values: CDR1 DFQATT, CDR2 SNEGSKA (reference sequence). As DNA, the CDR3 is TGCAGTGCTAGGTTGGCGGTTGGCTACACCTTC. Protein sequence: CSARLAVGYTF.

The chain links TRBV6-1 to TRBJ1-3, with D perhaps TRBD1 (5 bases). Germline V CDR1 and CDR2: MNHNS, SASEGT. This CDR3 is 16 amino acids long. The V gene lost 6 bases and the J gene lost 0 bases, with 15 bases spanning the gap. DNA of the CDR3: TGTGCCAGCAGAGACAGCGGTAGAAGCTCTGGAAACACCATATATTTT. This translates into CASRDSGRSSGNTIYF.

The chain carries TRBV18 and TRBJ1-3; 7 positions match TRBD1. V trimming: 6 bases; J trimming: 0 bases; junction bases outside the gene matches: 14. The CDR3 extends over 18 amino acids. Per germline, CDR1 KGHSH and CDR2 LQKENI. The CDR3 loop reads CASSPRSDRHHSGNTIYF. The CDR3 nucleotides are TGTGCCAGCTCGCCAAGATCGGACAGGCACCACTCTGGAAACACCATATATTTT.

This chain uses TRBV20-1 with TRBJ2-1; tentatively, D is TRBD2 (6 bases). Germline assignment: CDR1 DFQATT and CDR2 SNEGSKA (reference sequence). The V end lost 0 bases, the J end lost 2 bases, and 8 bases lay between the germline ends. This CDR3 spans 14 amino acids. In DNA form, the CDR3 reads TGCAGTGCTAGAGATGGGACTCCCTACAATGAGCAGTTCTTC. This translates into CSARDGTPYNEQFF.

The chain uses TRBV7-6 and TRBJ2-3; 13 nucleotides align to TRBD2. This CDR3 is built from 18 residues. The junction had 4 bases not matched to a gene; V was cut back by 1 base and J by 0 bases. Germline-derived CDR1 and CDR2 are SGHVS and FNYEAQ. The CDR3 sequence: CASSLGTSGGVSTDTQYF. CDR3 nucleotides: TGTGCCAGCAGCTTAGGCACTAGCGGGGGGGTGAGCACAGATACGCAGTATTTT.

This chain joins TRBV12-3 or TRBV12-4 and TRBJ1-4; D is perhaps TRBD1 (6 bases). Trimming took off 6 bases at V and 8 bases at J, with 19 bases between the two ends. CDR3 length: 15 residues. CDR3: CASSEAGGVSEKLFF. Here the CDR3 DNA reads TGTGCCAGCAGCGAGGCGGGGGGCGTTAGCGAAAAACTGTTTTTT.